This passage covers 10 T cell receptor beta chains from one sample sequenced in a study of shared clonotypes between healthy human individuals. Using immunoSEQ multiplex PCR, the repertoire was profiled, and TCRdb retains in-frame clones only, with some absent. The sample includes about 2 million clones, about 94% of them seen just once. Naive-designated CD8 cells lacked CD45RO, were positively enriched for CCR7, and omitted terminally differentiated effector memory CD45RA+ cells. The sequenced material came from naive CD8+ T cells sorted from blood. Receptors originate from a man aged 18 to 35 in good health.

CDR3 region: CASSEGSAPLYNEQFF. The CDR3 DNA is TGTGCCAGCAGTGAAGGTAGCGCCCCTCTCTACAATGAGCAGTTCTTC. The rearrangement links TRBV6-1 to TRBJ2-1, with D perhaps matching TRBD2 (5 bases). Germline lookup yields CDR1 MNHNS and CDR2 SASEGT. The CDR3 has 16 residues. Trimming shortened V by 1 base and J by 3 bases, and 13 bases separated the two germline ends.

The CDR3 nucleotides are TGTGCCAGCAGCCCGGACAGGGCTAAGGTGGGGGCCAACGTCCTGACTTTC. Translated: CASSPDRAKVGANVLTF. The chain links TRBV5-6 to TRBJ2-6, with TRBD1 matching 8 bases. Germline CDR1 reads SGHDT; CDR2 reads YYEEEE. The ends lost 4 bases at V and 4 bases at J; junction bases unmatched: 10. This CDR3 has 17 residues.

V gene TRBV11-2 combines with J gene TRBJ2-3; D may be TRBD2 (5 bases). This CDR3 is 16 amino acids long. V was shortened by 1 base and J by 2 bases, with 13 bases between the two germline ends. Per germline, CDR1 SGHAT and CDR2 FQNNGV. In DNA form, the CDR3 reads TGTGCCAGCAGCTTAGGGGCGGGCCTAAACACAGATACGCAGTATTTT. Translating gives CASSLGAGLNTDTQYF.

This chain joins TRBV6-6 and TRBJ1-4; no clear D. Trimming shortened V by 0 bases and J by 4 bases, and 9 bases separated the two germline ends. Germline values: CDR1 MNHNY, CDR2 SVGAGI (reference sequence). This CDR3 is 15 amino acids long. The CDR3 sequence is CASSYSKIGNEKLFF. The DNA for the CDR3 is TGTGCCAGCAGTTACTCGAAAATAGGTAATGAAAAACTGTTTTTT.

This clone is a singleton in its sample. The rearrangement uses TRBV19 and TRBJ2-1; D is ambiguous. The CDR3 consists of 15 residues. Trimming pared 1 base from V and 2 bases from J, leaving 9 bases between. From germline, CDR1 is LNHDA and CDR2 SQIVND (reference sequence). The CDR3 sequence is CASSIAAVPYNEQFF. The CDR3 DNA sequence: TGTGCCAGTAGTATAGCGGCGGTACCCTACAATGAGCAGTTCTTC.

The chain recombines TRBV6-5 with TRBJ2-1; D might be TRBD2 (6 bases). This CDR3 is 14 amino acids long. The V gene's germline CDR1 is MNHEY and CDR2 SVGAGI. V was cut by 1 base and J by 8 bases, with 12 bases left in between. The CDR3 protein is CASSYFPGEDEQFF. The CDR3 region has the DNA TGTGCCAGCAGTTACTTTCCGGGAGAGGATGAGCAGTTCTTC.

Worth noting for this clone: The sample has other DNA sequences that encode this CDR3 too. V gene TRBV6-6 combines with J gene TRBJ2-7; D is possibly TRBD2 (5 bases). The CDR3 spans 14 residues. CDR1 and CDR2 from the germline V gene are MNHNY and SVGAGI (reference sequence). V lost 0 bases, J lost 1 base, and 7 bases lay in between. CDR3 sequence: CASSYSSESYEQYF. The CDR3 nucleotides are TGTGCCAGCAGTTACTCTAGCGAATCCTACGAGCAGTACTTC.

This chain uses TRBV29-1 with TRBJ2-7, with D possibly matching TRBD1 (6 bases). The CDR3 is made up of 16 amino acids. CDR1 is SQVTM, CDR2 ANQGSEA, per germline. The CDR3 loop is CNPEAGATLPTYEQYF. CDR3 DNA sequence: TGCAACCCGGAGGCAGGGGCAACCCTCCCGACCTACGAGCAGTACTTC.

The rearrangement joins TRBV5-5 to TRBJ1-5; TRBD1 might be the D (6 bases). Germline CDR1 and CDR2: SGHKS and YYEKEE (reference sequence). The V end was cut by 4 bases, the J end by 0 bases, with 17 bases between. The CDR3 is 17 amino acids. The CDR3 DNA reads TGTGCCAGCAGCCCGTTCACAGGGTACTATAGCAATCAGCCCCAGCATTTT. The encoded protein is CASSPFTGYYSNQPQHF.

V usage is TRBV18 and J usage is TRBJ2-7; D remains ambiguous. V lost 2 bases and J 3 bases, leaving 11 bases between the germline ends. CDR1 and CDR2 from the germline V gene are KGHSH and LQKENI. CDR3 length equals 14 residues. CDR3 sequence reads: CASSPYTEGYEQYF. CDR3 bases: TGTGCCAGCTCACCATATACAGAAGGCTACGAGCAGTACTTC.